This is a list of T cell receptor beta chains from one sample in a study of control samples from healthy donors and cancer patients. The data were produced by immunoSEQ multiplex PCR, yet TCRdb's version contains in-frame clones alone and is incomplete. The sample holds approximately 100,000 clones; over 85% are singletons and the top ten take approximately 3%. Sequencing was done on a sample of blood. The receptors were sampled from a human donor in good health. The donor label of this sample is uncertain. The CDR3 runs from the conserved cysteine through the conserved F or W. D genes are given only for firm matches. Part of the rows lack a size; the others show once, few, many or a class for expanded clones.

v_call	clone_size	d_call	j_call	cdr3_aa	cdr3_nt
TRBV4-2	NA	TRBD1	TRBJ1-5	CASSRRTGDNSNQPQHF	TGTGCCAGCAGCCGGAGGACAGGGGATAATAGCAATCAGCCCCAGCATTTT
TRBV14	NA	NA	TRBJ1-6	CASSQAINSPLHF	TGTGCCAGCAGCCAAGCCATCAATTCACCCCTCCACTTT
TRBV6-9	NA	NA	TRBJ1-3	CASSSPNSGNTIYF	TGTGCCAGCAGTTCCCCCAACTCTGGAAACACCATATATTTT
TRBV10-3	NA	NA	TRBJ1-1	CAISETGNTEAFF	TGTGCCATCAGTGAGACGGGAAACACTGAAGCTTTCTTT
TRBV5-1	NA	NA	TRBJ2-2	CASSLVGTGELFF	TGCGCCAGCAGCTTGGTGGGAACCGGGGAGCTGTTTTTT
TRBV19	NA	TRBD1	TRBJ1-5	CASNHRGSRSNQPQHF	TGTGCCAGTAATCACAGGGGAAGCAGAAGCAATCAGCCCCAGCATTTT
TRBV25-1	NA	NA	TRBJ1-6	CASSDYNRDGPPLHF	TGTGCCAGCAGTGATTATAACAGGGATGGCCCACCCCTCCACTTT
TRBV6-1	NA	NA	TRBJ1-2	CASSEGRVEGYGYTF	TGTGCCAGCAGTGAAGGGAGGGTGGAAGGCTATGGCTACACCTTC
TRBV6-6	NA	TRBD1	TRBJ2-5	CASRRGTVPETQYF	TGTGCCAGCAGACGTGGGACAGTCCCCGAGACCCAGTACTTC
TRBV6-6	NA	TRBD2	TRBJ2-3	CAISLRGGHTQYF	TGTGCCATCTCTTTGCGGGGGGGCCATACGCAGTATTTT
TRBV6-5	NA	NA	TRBJ1-2	CASSYLRAGYGYTF	TGTGCCAGCAGTTACCTCCGGGCGGGCTATGGCTACACCTTC
TRBV30	NA	NA	TRBJ1-5	CAWSLRQSGKAQHF	TGTGCCTGGAGTCTCCGACAAAGCGGTAAGGCCCAGCATTTT
TRBV6-5	few	TRBD1	TRBJ1-6	CASTRTGSYNSPLHF	TGTGCCAGCACTAGGACAGGGTCATATAATTCACCCCTCCACTTT
TRBV28	NA	NA	TRBJ2-3	CASSLGTSTDTQYF	TGTGCCAGCAGTTTAGGTACAAGCACAGATACGCAGTATTTT
TRBV19	NA	TRBD1	TRBJ2-6	CASSRQGVLPSGANVLTF	TGTGCCAGTAGTAGACAGGGTGTACTCCCCTCTGGGGCCAACGTCCTGACTTTC
TRBV6-5	once	NA	TRBJ2-7	CASSSDYEQYF	TGTGCCAGCAGTTCAGACTACGAGCAGTACTTC
TRBV27	NA	NA	TRBJ2-3	CASSPGARTDTQYF	TGTGCCAGCAGTCCGGGGGCCCGCACAGATACGCAGTATTTT
TRBV6-5	once	TRBD1	TRBJ1-1	CASRRPGGGNTEAFF	TGTGCCAGCAGGAGACCAGGGGGCGGGAACACTGAAGCTTTCTTT
TRBV27	NA	NA	TRBJ1-2	CASSEGGTNYGYTF	TGTGCCAGCAGCGAGGGGGGCACGAACTATGGCTACACCTTC
TRBV6-2/TRBV6-3	NA	TRBD1	TRBJ2-1	CASSYSMDRIYNEQFF	TGTGCCAGCAGTTACTCTATGGACAGGATCTACAATGAGCAGTTCTTC
TRBV7-9	NA	NA	TRBJ1-2	CASSLGPWEPDYGYTF	TGTGCCAGCAGCTTAGGCCCATGGGAGCCCGACTATGGCTACACCTTC
TRBV18	NA	TRBD1	TRBJ2-1	CASSPPDRGNIKEQFF	TGTGCCAGCTCCCCTCCGGACAGGGGAAACATAAAGGAGCAGTTCTTC
TRBV15	NA	TRBD1	TRBJ1-5	CATREDRGPDQPQHF	TGTGCCACCAGAGAGGACAGGGGCCCCGATCAGCCCCAGCATTTT
TRBV5-5	NA	NA	TRBJ1-3	CASSRDGDSGNTIYF	TGTGCCAGCAGCCGGGACGGGGACTCTGGAAACACCATATATTTT
TRBV19	NA	TRBD1	TRBJ1-1	CASKRGRQGAGNTEAFF	TGTGCCAGTAAACGCGGCCGGCAGGGGGCTGGGAACACTGAAGCTTTCTTT
TRBV5-1	NA	TRBD1	TRBJ1-3	CASSSQQGMVGNTIYF	TGCGCCAGCAGCTCACAACAGGGGATGGTAGGAAACACCATATATTTT
TRBV19	NA	NA	TRBJ1-5	CASSFVGPSNQPQHF	TGTGCCAGTAGTTTTGTCGGACCTAGCAATCAGCCCCAGCATTTT
TRBV25-1	NA	TRBD2	TRBJ2-1	CASSGGGEFIEQFF	TGTGCCAGCAGTGGCGGGGGGGAGTTTATTGAGCAGTTCTTC
TRBV7-2	NA	NA	TRBJ2-5	CASSLMRGLKETQYF	TGTGCCAGCAGCTTAATGAGGGGTTTGAAAGAGACCCAGTACTTC
TRBV15	NA	NA	TRBJ2-1	CATSRVLGERILEQFF	TGTGCCACCAGCAGAGTTTTGGGGGAGAGGATATTGGAGCAGTTCTTC
TRBV13	NA	TRBD2	TRBJ2-2	CASSSGGAYTGELFF	TGTGCCAGCAGCTCCGGGGGGGCCTATACCGGGGAGCTGTTTTTT
TRBV29-1	NA	NA	TRBJ2-5	CSVEEDGQVNPETQYF	TGCAGCGTTGAAGAAGACGGGCAGGTTAATCCCGAGACCCAGTACTTC
TRBV30	NA	NA	TRBJ2-3	CAWQTGGTDTQYF	TGTGCCTGGCAAACCGGGGGCACAGATACGCAGTATTTT
TRBV28	NA	TRBD1	TRBJ1-6	CASSLVTGVNSPLHF	TGTGCCAGCAGTTTAGTCACAGGGGTAAATTCACCCCTCCACTTT
TRBV6-5	NA	NA	TRBJ2-3	CASSYGSADTQYF	TGTGCCAGCAGTTACGGGTCTGCAGATACGCAGTATTTT
TRBV3-1/TRBV3-2	NA	NA	TRBJ2-7	CASSQDRTATYEQYF	TGTGCCAGCAGCCAAGATAGAACAGCTACCTACGAGCAGTACTTC
TRBV5-1	NA	NA	TRBJ2-5	CASSSVLPGETQYF	TGCGCCAGCAGCTCAGTCCTCCCGGGGGAGACCCAGTACTTC
TRBV6-5	NA	TRBD1	TRBJ2-1	CASRPTGVNEQFF	TGTGCCAGCAGGCCGACAGGGGTCAATGAGCAGTTCTTC
TRBV14	NA	NA	TRBJ1-1	CASSQDEGRENTEAFF	TGTGCCAGCAGCCAAGATGAGGGGCGGGAGAACACTGAAGCTTTCTTT
TRBV19	few	TRBD1	TRBJ1-5	CATSRTGNSNQPQHF	TGTGCCACCTCCCGGACAGGGAATAGCAATCAGCCCCAGCATTTT
TRBV5-5	once	NA	TRBJ2-1	CASSLELSSYGEQFF	TGTGCCAGCAGCTTGGAGCTGTCGAGCTACGGTGAGCAGTTCTTC
TRBV10-3	NA	TRBD1	TRBJ1-1	CAISEELQGVGTEAFF	TGTGCCATCAGTGAGGAATTGCAGGGGGTTGGCACTGAAGCTTTCTTT
TRBV7-9	NA	NA	TRBJ2-5	CASSLAGLETQYF	TGTGCCAGCAGCTTAGCAGGACTAGAGACCCAGTACTTC
TRBV14	once	NA	TRBJ1-1	CASSHGGGRGRNTEAFF	TGTGCCAGCAGCCATGGAGGGGGGCGAGGTCGTAACACTGAAGCTTTCTTT
TRBV5-1	once	NA	TRBJ2-5	CASSSAETQYF	TGCGCCAGCAGCTCTGCTGAGACCCAGTACTTC
TRBV5-1	NA	TRBD1	TRBJ1-6	CASSLVTGGSYNSPLHF	TGCGCCAGCAGCTTGGTAACAGGGGGCTCCTATAATTCACCCCTCCACTTT